One and the same sample provided the 28 T cell receptor beta chains below, sequenced in a study of shared clonotypes between healthy human individuals. Here immunoSEQ multiplex PCR was the method, and the copy in TCRdb shows in-frame clones only, minus some. The table shows 550,000 to 600,000 clones, with around three quarters occurring only once. The material sequenced was PBMCs. The receptors come from a woman aged 35 to 49 in good health. Some clones in this sample may be carry-over from other donors' samples.

The rearrangement joins TRBV5-6 to TRBJ2-7; 7 bases line up with TRBD2. CDR1 is SGHDT and CDR2 is YYEEEE in the germline V gene. The CDR3 is 17 residues long. V gave up 1 base and J gave up 2 bases; unmatched junction bases: 12. The CDR3 DNA is TGTGCCAGCAGCTTGTTCCAGGGCGGGAGTGGGGCCTACGAGCAGTACTTC. Residues: CASSLFQGGSGAYEQYF.

In this sample, this clone turned up a few times. V and J are TRBV5-6 and TRBJ1-5; no definite D call. There are 14 residues in the CDR3. Trimming removed 0 bases at V and 4 bases at J, with 8 bases between. Germline V lookup: CDR1 SGHDT, CDR2 YYEEEE. The CDR3 loop reads CASSLVSGNQPQHF. CDR3 bases: TGTGCCAGCAGCTTGGTATCGGGGAATCAGCCCCAGCATTTT.

The chain links TRBV5-1 to TRBJ2-3; 8 bases align to TRBD2. Losses at the gene ends were 3 bases for V and 0 bases for J; bases not matched to a gene: 3. Germline CDR1 reads SGHRS; CDR2 reads YFSETQ. The CDR3 spans 15 residues. The CDR3 sequence: CASSWERGSTDTQYF. In DNA form, the CDR3 reads TGCGCCAGCAGCTGGGAGCGGGGGAGCACAGATACGCAGTATTTT.

The V and J genes are TRBV29-1 and TRBJ2-1; 10 positions match TRBD1. The CDR3 has 14 residues. V was clipped by 6 bases and J by 6 bases; unmatched bases: 8. CDR1 and CDR2 from the germline V gene are SQVTM and ANQGSEA. CDR3 sequence: CSVTTGGAANEQFF. The CDR3 DNA reads TGCAGCGTGACGACAGGGGGCGCCGCCAATGAGCAGTTCTTC.

The V gene is TRBV27, the J gene TRBJ1-1; perhaps TRBD1 as D (5 bases). CDR3 length: 17 amino acids. V lost 0 bases, J lost 0 bases, and 14 bases lay in between. Germline V gives CDR1 MNHEY, CDR2 SMNVEV (reference sequence). This chain's CDR3 is CASSLSTGRRMNTEAFF. Here the CDR3 DNA reads TGTGCCAGCAGTTTATCGACGGGGCGCAGAATGAACACTGAAGCTTTCTTT.

The rearrangement joins TRBV7-6 to TRBJ2-1; no clear D. This CDR3 is 15 amino acids long. Trimming cost V 0 bases and J 7 bases, with 13 bases left between them. CDR1 is SGHVS, CDR2 FNYEAQ, per germline. The CDR3, as DNA: TGTGCCAGCAGCTTAGCCGGCGGCGGAACGAATGAGCAGTTCTTC. This encodes CASSLAGGGTNEQFF. The whole variable domain, remainder taken from reference TRBV7-6 and TRBJ2-1, is GAGVSQSPRYKVTKRGQDVALRCDPISGHVSLYWYRQALGQGPEFLTYFNYEAQQDKSGLPNDRFSAERPEGSISTLTIQRTEQRDSAMYRCASSLAGGGTNEQFFGPGTRLTVL.

The chain has TRBV28 and TRBJ1-2; D not certain. There are 12 residues in the CDR3. V lost 3 bases and J lost 2, with 4 bases in between. CDR1 is MDHEN, CDR2 SYDVKM, per germline. The CDR3 DNA follows: TGTGCCAGCAGTTTCGAAAACTATGGCTACACCTTC. Translating it yields CASSFENYGYTF.

This clone has just one count. The CDR3 region is CASSLTGDNEQFF. CDR3 bases: TGTGCCAGCAGCTTGACGGGAGACAATGAGCAGTTCTTC. This chain uses TRBV7-7 with TRBJ2-1, with a possible D match to TRBD2 (6 bases). Per the germline V gene, CDR1 is SSHAT and CDR2 is FNYEAQ (reference sequence). Trimming removed 3 bases at V and 5 bases at J, with 8 bases between. The CDR3 sequence is 13 residues long.

This clone was recorded a few times. The chain couples TRBV12-5 to TRBJ1-1; D not resolved. Germline V CDR1 and CDR2: LGHNT, FRNRAP. The CDR3 is 12 residues long. Deletions cut 2 bases from V and 11 bases from J, with 12 bases between. The chain's CDR3 is CASGLWNGEAFF. The CDR3 DNA follows: TGTGCTAGTGGTTTGTGGAACGGTGAGGCTTTCTTT.

The chain carries TRBV7-9 and TRBJ2-7; the D gene is possibly TRBD2 (6 bases). The germline gives CDR1 SEHNR, CDR2 FQNEAQ (reference sequence). The germline V and J ends were trimmed by 5 bases and 2 bases, with 19 bases remaining between them. The CDR3 is 16 amino acids. The CDR3 spells CASSPYTERVTYEQYF. The CDR3 coding sequence is TGTGCCAGCAGCCCCTACACTGAGCGGGTTACCTACGAGCAGTACTTC.

Concerning this clone itself: Other DNA sequences in the same sample also yield this CDR3. The chain combines TRBV7-3 with TRBJ2-3; 7 bases fit TRBD2. CDR3 size: 15 residues. The germline V gene encodes CDR1 SGHTA and CDR2 FQGTGA. J was trimmed by 5 bases and V by 5 bases; bases with no gene match: 10. CDR3 protein: CASSPRLASIDTQYF. The CDR3 DNA reads TGTGCCAGCAGCCCCAGACTAGCTTCGATAGATACGCAGTATTTT.

This chain links TRBV10-3 with TRBJ2-7, with 9 positions matching TRBD2. CDR1 is ENHRY, CDR2 SYGVKD, per germline. This CDR3 contains 15 residues. V shed 2 bases and J 4 bases; nucleotides not matched to a gene: 6. CDR3 in amino acids: CAISEDSGSAYEQYF. CDR3 coding DNA: TGTGCCATCAGTGAGGATAGCGGGAGCGCTTACGAGCAGTACTTC.

This clone was picked up one time. The chain couples TRBV5-1 to TRBJ2-3; D gene uncertain. Germline V gene sequence: CDR1 SGHRS, CDR2 YFSETQ. CDR3 length: 14 amino acids. V shed 4 bases and J shed 0 bases, with 9 bases lying between them. In nucleotides, the CDR3 is TGCGCCAGCAGCCTCCTACGGAGCACAGATACGCAGTATTTT. Its protein product is CASSLLRSTDTQYF.

The chain couples TRBV5-5 to TRBJ2-2, with 14 bases fitting TRBD2. The ends lost 3 bases at V and 5 bases at J; junction bases unmatched: 3. The CDR3 length is 16 residues. CDR1 SGHKS and CDR2 YYEKEE come from the germline V gene (reference sequence). The CDR3 spells CASSWGLAGATGELFF. CDR3 sequence (DNA): TGTGCCAGCAGCTGGGGACTAGCGGGAGCAACCGGGGAGCTGTTTTTT.

J is TRBJ2-4 and V is TRBV2; D gene uncertain. The CDR3 is 10 residues long. Trimming removed 4 bases from V and 9 bases from J, with 4 bases in between. Germline lookup yields CDR1 SNHLY and CDR2 FYNNEI. CDR3 in DNA: TGTGCCAGCAGTGGGGTCATTCAGTACTTC. Translation gives CASSGVIQYF.

This chain joins TRBV5-4 and TRBJ2-7, with 8 bases that match TRBD2. With 0 bases clipped from V and 4 bases from J, the junction kept 9 bases outside the gene matches. CDR3 length: 16 residues. Germline lookup yields CDR1 SGHNT and CDR2 YYREEE (reference sequence). The CDR3 bases are TGTGCCAGCAGCTTGGAAAGCGGGGGTAGCGCATACGAGCAGTACTTC. Its protein product is CASSLESGGSAYEQYF.

This clone was seen once. The chain employs TRBV5-1 and TRBJ2-1; D is possibly TRBD2 (5 bases). V was clipped by 5 bases and J by 4 bases, with 19 bases between them. Germline values: CDR1 SGHRS, CDR2 YFSETQ. The CDR3 covers 16 residues. The CDR3 nucleotides are TGCGCCAGCAGGGAACGGACTGACATACTTTACAATGAGCAGTTCTTC. Translating gives CASRERTDILYNEQFF.

In regard to this clone: This CDR3 is also generated by other DNA sequences in the sample. The chain links TRBV7-2 to TRBJ2-1; D possibly matches TRBD1 or TRBD2 (5 bases each). Germline V gene sequence: CDR1 SGHTA, CDR2 FQGNSA. Between the trimmed V and J ends, which lost 5 bases and 5 bases, there was a span of 10 bases. This CDR3 spans 13 amino acids. The CDR3 loop reads CASSPGTNNEQFF. CDR3 DNA sequence: TGTGCCAGCAGCCCTGGGACCAACAATGAGCAGTTCTTC.

The chain combines TRBV29-1 with TRBJ1-1; D gene unclear. Germline-derived CDR1 and CDR2 are SQVTM and ANQGSEA. V lost 4 bases, J lost 1 base, and 7 bases lay in between. CDR3 length: 12 residues. CDR3 bases: TGCAGCGTTGGTAGTGCGAACACTGAAGCTTTCTTT. Translation gives CSVGSANTEAFF.

The chain carries TRBV11-2 and TRBJ2-2; possible D gene TRBD1, 5 bases. The CDR3 is 12 residues long. Germline V gene sequence: CDR1 SGHAT, CDR2 FQNNGV. V lost 6 bases and J 8 bases, leaving 10 bases between the germline ends. The CDR3 protein is CASSLSGGELFF. The CDR3 nucleotides are TGTGCCAGCAGTCTGTCAGGGGGGGAGCTGTTTTTT.

There are many counts of this clone. This chain links TRBV12-5 with TRBJ2-3; 9 bases align to TRBD1. In germline, CDR1 is LGHNT, CDR2 FRNRAP. This CDR3 region has 15 residues. The V gene end was trimmed by 3 bases and the J gene end by 4 bases; junction bases not matched to a gene: 5. The CDR3 nucleotides are TGTGCTAGTGGTTTAGGGGACAGGGACCCAGATACGCAGTATTTT. Protein product: CASGLGDRDPDTQYF.

The chain combines TRBV19 with TRBJ1-5; D not resolved. CDR1 and CDR2 from the germline V gene are LNHDA and SQIVND (reference sequence). CDR3 length: 12 residues. The V end was cut by 6 bases, the J end by 1 base, with 4 bases between. CDR3 DNA sequence: TGTGCCAGTAGAACCAGCAATCAGCCCCAGCATTTT. Amino acid sequence: CASRTSNQPQHF.

The V gene is TRBV30, the J gene TRBJ1-4; no clear D. Trimming stripped 0 bases from V and 6 bases from J, with 11 bases between. Germline loops: CDR1 GTSNPN, CDR2 SVGIG (reference sequence). This CDR3 contains 14 residues. The CDR3 nucleotides read TGTGCCTGGAGTGTACGCGGGGTAGATGAAAAACTGTTTTTT. Residues: CAWSVRGVDEKLFF.

CDR3 amino acids: CASSLVGAVVYGYTF. DNA for the CDR3: TGTGCCAGCAGCTTGGTAGGGGCTGTGGTCTATGGCTACACCTTC. The V and J genes are TRBV5-4 and TRBJ1-2; TRBD1 might be the D (5 bases). Trimming cost V 0 bases and J 4 bases, with 13 bases left between them. The CDR3 is 15 residues long. Germline values: CDR1 SGHNT, CDR2 YYREEE (reference sequence).

The chain couples TRBV2 to TRBJ1-5, with D possibly TRBD1 on 6 matching bases. CDR1 is SNHLY, CDR2 FYNNEI, per germline. V shed 4 bases and J shed 4 bases, with 17 bases lying between them. This CDR3 has 16 residues. The CDR3 nucleotides are TGTGCCAGCAGTGCACAGGGAGGGTTTGGGAATCAGCCCCAGCATTTT. It yields the protein CASSAQGGFGNQPQHF.

The rearrangement joins TRBV7-9 to TRBJ2-7, with D possibly TRBD2 on 6 matching bases. The length of the CDR3 is 15 residues. The V end lost 5 bases, the J end lost 2 bases, and 16 bases lay between the germline ends. CDR1 and CDR2 (germline): SEHNR, FQNEAQ (reference sequence). The CDR3 sequence is CASSRDGGRTYEQYF. In nucleotides, the CDR3 is TGTGCCAGCAGCAGAGACGGTGGGAGGACCTACGAGCAGTACTTC.

The rearrangement links TRBV11-1 to TRBJ2-5; 10 bases match TRBD2. Germline values: CDR1 SGHAT, CDR2 FQDESV (reference sequence). The CDR3 totals 15 residues. The ends lost 1 base at V and 3 bases at J; junction bases unmatched: 2. The CDR3 loop reads CASSLELAGKETQYF. The CDR3 DNA reads TGTGCCAGCAGCTTAGAACTAGCGGGGAAAGAGACCCAGTACTTC. The full variable domain, its missing parts supplied by reference TRBV11-1 and TRBJ2-5, is EAEVAQSPRYKITEKSQAVAFWCDPISGHATLYWYRQILGQGPELLVQFQDESVVDDSQLPKDRFSAERLKGVDSTLKIQPAELGDSAMYLCASSLELAGKETQYFGPGTRLLVL.

The chain joins TRBV19 to TRBJ2-3, with 7 bases lining up with TRBD2. CDR1 is LNHDA, CDR2 SQIVND, per germline (reference sequence). CDR3 size: 15 residues. J lost 2 bases, V lost 3 bases, and 5 bases had no gene match. DNA for the CDR3: TGTGCCAGTAGTATGCCGGGACTAACCACAGATACGCAGTATTTT. Its translation: CASSMPGLTTDTQYF.